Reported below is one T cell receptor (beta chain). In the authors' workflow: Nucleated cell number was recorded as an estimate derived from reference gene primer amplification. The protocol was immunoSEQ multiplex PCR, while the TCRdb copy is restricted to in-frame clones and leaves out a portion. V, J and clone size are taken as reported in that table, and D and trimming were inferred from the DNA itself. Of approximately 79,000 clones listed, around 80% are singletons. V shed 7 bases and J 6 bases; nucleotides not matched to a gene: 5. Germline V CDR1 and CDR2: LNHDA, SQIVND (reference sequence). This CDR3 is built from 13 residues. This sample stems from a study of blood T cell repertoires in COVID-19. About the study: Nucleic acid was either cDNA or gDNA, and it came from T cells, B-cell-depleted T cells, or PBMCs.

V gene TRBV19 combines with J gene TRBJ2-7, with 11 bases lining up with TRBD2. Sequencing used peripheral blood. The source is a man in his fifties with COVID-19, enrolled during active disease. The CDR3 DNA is TGTGCCAGTACTCGGGGGACTAGCGGCGAGCAGTACTTC. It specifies CASTRGTSGEQYF.